This entry lists 11 T cell receptor beta chains sequenced from one sample in a study of T cells in Graves' hyperthyroidism and ophthalmopathy (dated by TCRdb to the late 2010s). Library generation was performed with multiplex PCR. Sequencing took place on an Illumina HiSeq 2000. TCR beta CDR3 regions were amplified from RNA transcripts. For the first round of RT-PCR on the TCR CDR3, the HTBI primer set was used together with the Qiagen OneStep RT-PCR kit. Using fastp trimming at Q25 and MiXCR clonotype assembly, TCRdb reanalyzed the public sequencing data and kept in-frame beta chains. Every entry covers one CDR3 protein and lists the most common genes and DNA from its rows. Present in this sample are a few hundred thousand distinct CDR3 sequences, nearly 15% of which were seen just once. The ten largest account for 30% of the sample. The specimen sequenced was blood. Receptors were obtained from a woman aged 45-59 years with Graves' hyperthyroidism that later progressed to Graves' ophthalmopathy.

There are a few counts of this clonotype. The gene calls are TRBV13 and TRBJ2-2, with D uncertain. The germline V and J ends were trimmed by 5 bases and 6 bases, with 16 bases remaining between them. Germline V lookup: CDR1 PRHDT, CDR2 FYEKMQ (reference sequence). CDR3 length: 15 residues. This CDR3 is CASSIRRWVPGELFF. Here the CDR3 DNA reads TGTGCCAGCAGCATCCGCCGGTGGGTCCCCGGGGAGCTGTTTTTT.

The J gene is TRBJ1-3, the V gene TRBV20-1; D remains ambiguous. Germline values: CDR1 DFQATT, CDR2 SNEGSKA (reference sequence). V lost 8 bases and J lost 0, with 11 bases in between. There are 13 residues in the CDR3. CDR3 nucleotide sequence: TGCAGTCCCCTTGATCGCTCTGGAAACACCATATATTTT. Translation: CSPLDRSGNTIYF.

This clonotype was seen at least ten times. V and J are TRBV20-1 and TRBJ1-1, with TRBD1 matching 7 bases. Germline V gives CDR1 DFQATT, CDR2 SNEGSKA (reference sequence). The CDR3 extends over 13 amino acids. Trimming took 0 bases from V and 5 from J; bases not matched to a gene: 3. CDR3: CSARDYRGTEAFF. CDR3 nucleotides: TGCAGTGCTAGAGATTACAGGGGAACTGAAGCTTTCTTT.

There are many counts of this clonotype. The chain couples TRBV2 to TRBJ1-5; weak D call: TRBD1 (5 bases). V dropped 7 bases and J dropped 5 bases, with 9 bases sitting between them. Germline loops: CDR1 SNHLY, CDR2 FYNNEI. The CDR3 extends over 12 amino acids. The CDR3 DNA follows: TGTGCCAGCAATTTAGGGGATCAGCCCCAGCATTTT. This gives the protein CASNLGDQPQHF.

This clonotype was picked up many times. The rearrangement uses TRBV28 and TRBJ2-5; 8 bases align to TRBD2. J gave up 5 bases and V 5 bases, and 4 bases lay outside the gene matches. From germline, CDR1 is MDHEN and CDR2 SYDVKM. The CDR3 has 13 residues. Here the CDR3 DNA reads TGTGCCAGCAGTGACCGCGGGAGGGAGACCCAGTACTTC. Translated: CASSDRGRETQYF. Complete variable domain (other parts from reference TRBV28 and TRBJ2-5): DVKVTQSSRYLVKRTGEKVFLECVQDMDHENMFWYRQDPGLGLRLIYFSYDVKMKEKGDIPEGYSVSREKKERFSLILESASTNQTSMYLCASSDRGRETQYFGPGTRLLVL.

This clonotype was seen repeatedly, ten times or more. This chain connects TRBV20-1 to TRBJ1-1; D is unclear. The V gene's germline CDR1 is DFQATT and CDR2 SNEGSKA (reference sequence). CDR3 size: 13 residues. V lost 4 bases, J lost 0 bases, and 9 bases lay in between. In nucleotides, the CDR3 is TGCAGTGCTAAGGGAGGGATGAACACTGAAGCTTTCTTT. Translating it yields CSAKGGMNTEAFF.

A few counts support this clonotype. The rearrangement uses TRBV10-2 and TRBJ1-4; the D gene is possibly TRBD1 (5 bases). Germline values: CDR1 WSHSY, CDR2 SAAADI. This CDR3 has 15 residues. Between the trimmed V and J ends, which lost 0 bases and 5 bases, there was a span of 10 bases. This CDR3 is CASSESTGQNEKLFF. CDR3 sequence (DNA): TGCGCCAGCAGTGAGTCGACGGGGCAAAATGAAAAACTGTTTTTT.

The rearrangement joins TRBV7-6 to TRBJ1-2; the D gene is possibly TRBD1 (5 bases). The V and J ends lost 5 bases and 3 bases respectively, with 16 bases between them. The V gene's germline CDR1 is SGHVS and CDR2 FNYEAQ. The CDR3 length is 15 residues. CDR3 DNA: TGTGCCAGCAGCCCAGCGGGGGTTACGGACTATGGCTACACCTTC. Its protein is CASSPAGVTDYGYTF.

The rearrangement joins TRBV18 to TRBJ2-5, with 9 bases identical to TRBD1. Losses at the gene ends were 5 bases for V and 5 bases for J; bases not matched to a gene: 9. The CDR3 extends over 15 amino acids. Germline V gene sequence: CDR1 KGHSH, CDR2 LQKENI. The DNA of the CDR3 is TGTGCCAGCTCAGCTCCCGGGACAGGGAGGGAGACCCAGTACTTC. Amino acid sequence: CASSAPGTGRETQYF.

V and J are TRBV20-1 and TRBJ1-1, with TRBD1 as a possible D gene (6 bases). This CDR3 has 15 residues. Per the germline V gene, CDR1 is DFQATT and CDR2 is SNEGSKA (reference sequence). V was clipped by 2 bases and J by 3 bases, with 16 bases between them. The DNA for the CDR3 is TGCAGTGCTAGAAAGGACGGGACAATTTACACTGAAGCTTTCTTT. Amino acid sequence: CSARKDGTIYTEAFF.

This clonotype was counted between two and nine times. The chain carries TRBV2 and TRBJ1-3; D unresolved. CDR1 is SNHLY and CDR2 is FYNNEI in the germline V gene. The CDR3 spans 14 residues. With 2 bases removed from V and 2 bases from J, the gap between germline ends came to 7 bases. The chain's CDR3 is CASSETWTGNTIYF. The CDR3 coding sequence is TGTGCCAGCAGTGAAACGTGGACTGGAAACACCATATATTTT.